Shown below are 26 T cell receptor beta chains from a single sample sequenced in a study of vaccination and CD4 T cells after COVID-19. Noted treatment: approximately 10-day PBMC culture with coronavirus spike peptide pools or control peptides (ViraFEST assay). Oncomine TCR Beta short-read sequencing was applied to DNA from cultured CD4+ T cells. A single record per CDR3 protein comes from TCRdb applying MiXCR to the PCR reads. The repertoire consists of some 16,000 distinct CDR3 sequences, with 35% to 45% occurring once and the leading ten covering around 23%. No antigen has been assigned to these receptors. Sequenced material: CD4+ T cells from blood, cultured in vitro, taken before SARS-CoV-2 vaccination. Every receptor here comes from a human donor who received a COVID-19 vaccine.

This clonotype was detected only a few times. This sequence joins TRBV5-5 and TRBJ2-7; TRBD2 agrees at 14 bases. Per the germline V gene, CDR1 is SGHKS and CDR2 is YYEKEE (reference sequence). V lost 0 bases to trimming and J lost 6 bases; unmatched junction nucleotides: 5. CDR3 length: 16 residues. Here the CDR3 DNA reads TGTGCCAGCAGCTTGGTACCGACTAGCGGGGGGGGCGAGCAGTACTTC. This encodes CASSLVPTSGGGEQYF.

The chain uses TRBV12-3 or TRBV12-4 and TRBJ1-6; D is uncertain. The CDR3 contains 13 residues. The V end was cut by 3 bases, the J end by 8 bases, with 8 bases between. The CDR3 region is CASSLAEDSPLHF. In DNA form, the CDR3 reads TGTGCCAGCAGTTTGGCAGAAGATTCACCCCTCCACTTT.

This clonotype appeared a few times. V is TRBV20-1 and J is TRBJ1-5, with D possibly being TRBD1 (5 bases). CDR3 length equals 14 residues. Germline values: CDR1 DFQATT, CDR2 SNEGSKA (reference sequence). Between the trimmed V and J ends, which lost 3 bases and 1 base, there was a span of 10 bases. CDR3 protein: CSARTALSNQPQHF. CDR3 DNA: TGCAGTGCTAGGACAGCGCTCAGCAATCAGCCCCAGCATTTT.

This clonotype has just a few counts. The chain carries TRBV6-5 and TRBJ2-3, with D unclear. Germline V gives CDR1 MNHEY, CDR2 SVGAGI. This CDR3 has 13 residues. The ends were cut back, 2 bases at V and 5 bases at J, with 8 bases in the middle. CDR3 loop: CASSYLPQDTQYF. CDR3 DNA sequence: TGTGCCAGCAGTTACCTCCCTCAAGATACGCAGTATTTT.

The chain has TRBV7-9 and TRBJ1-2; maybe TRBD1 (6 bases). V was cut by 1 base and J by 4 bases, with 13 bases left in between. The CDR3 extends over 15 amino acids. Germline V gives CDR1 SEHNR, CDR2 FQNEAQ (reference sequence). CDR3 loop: CASSLVRGGTYGYTF. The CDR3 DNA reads TGTGCCAGCAGCTTAGTCCGCGGGGGCACCTATGGCTACACCTTC. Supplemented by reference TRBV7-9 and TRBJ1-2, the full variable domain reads DTGVSQNPRHKITKRGQNVTFRCDPISEHNRLYWYRQTLGQGPEFLTYFQNEAQLEKSRLLSDRFSAERPKGSFSTLEIQRTEQGDSAMYLCASSLVRGGTYGYTFGSGTRLTVV.

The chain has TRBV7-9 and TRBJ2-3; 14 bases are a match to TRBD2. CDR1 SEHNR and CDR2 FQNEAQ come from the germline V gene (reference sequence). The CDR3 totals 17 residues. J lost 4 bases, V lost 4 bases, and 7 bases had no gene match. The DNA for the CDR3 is TGTGCCAGCAGCTCCCGGCGGACTAGCGGGGGGTCAGATACGCAGTATTTT. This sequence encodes CASSSRRTSGGSDTQYF.

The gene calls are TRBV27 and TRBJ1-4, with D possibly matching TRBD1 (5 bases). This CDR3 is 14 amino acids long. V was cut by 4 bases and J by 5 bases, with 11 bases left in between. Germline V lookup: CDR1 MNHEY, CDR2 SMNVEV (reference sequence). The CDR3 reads CASSSGRGNEKLFF. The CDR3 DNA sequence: TGTGCCAGCAGTTCGGGACGGGGAAATGAAAAACTGTTTTTT.

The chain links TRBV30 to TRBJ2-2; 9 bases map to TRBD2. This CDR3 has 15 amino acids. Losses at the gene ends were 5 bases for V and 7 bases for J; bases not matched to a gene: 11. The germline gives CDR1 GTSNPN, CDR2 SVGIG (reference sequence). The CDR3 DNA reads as TGTGCCTGGGGCGGATTTAGCGGGGGAAGCGGGGAGCTGTTTTTT. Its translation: CAWGGFSGGSGELFF.

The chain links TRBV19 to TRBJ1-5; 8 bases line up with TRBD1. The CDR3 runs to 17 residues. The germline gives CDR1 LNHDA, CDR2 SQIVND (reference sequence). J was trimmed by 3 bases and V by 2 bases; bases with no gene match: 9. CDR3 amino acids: CASSIWAGGEHNQPQHF. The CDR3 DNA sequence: TGTGCCAGTAGTATATGGGCAGGGGGCGAACACAATCAGCCCCAGCATTTT.

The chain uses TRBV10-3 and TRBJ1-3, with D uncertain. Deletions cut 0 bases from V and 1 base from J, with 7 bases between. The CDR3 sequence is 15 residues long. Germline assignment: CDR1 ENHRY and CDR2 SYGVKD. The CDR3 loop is CAISESQESGNTIYF. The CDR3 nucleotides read TGTGCCATCAGTGAGTCCCAGGAATCTGGAAACACCATATATTTT.

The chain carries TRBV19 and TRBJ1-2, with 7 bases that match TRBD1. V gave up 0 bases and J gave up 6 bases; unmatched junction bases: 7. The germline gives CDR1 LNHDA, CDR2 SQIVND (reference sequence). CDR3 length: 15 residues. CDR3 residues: CASSIDRGRGDGYTF. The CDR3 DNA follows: TGTGCCAGTAGTATAGATCGCGGCAGGGGGGATGGCTACACCTTC.

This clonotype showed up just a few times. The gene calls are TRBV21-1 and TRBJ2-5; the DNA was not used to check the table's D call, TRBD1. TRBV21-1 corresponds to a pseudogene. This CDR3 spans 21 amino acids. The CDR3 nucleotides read TGTGCCAGCAGCTTAGAACCGGGACAGGGGGAGGAACCTCACCCGGGGGAGACCCAGTACTTC. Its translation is CASSLEPGQGEEPHPGETQYF.

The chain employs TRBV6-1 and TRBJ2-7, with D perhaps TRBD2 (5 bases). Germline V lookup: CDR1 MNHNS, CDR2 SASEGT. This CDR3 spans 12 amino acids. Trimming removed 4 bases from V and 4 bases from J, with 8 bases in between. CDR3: CASSVRGYEQYF. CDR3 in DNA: TGTGCCAGCAGTGTCCGGGGTTACGAGCAGTACTTC.

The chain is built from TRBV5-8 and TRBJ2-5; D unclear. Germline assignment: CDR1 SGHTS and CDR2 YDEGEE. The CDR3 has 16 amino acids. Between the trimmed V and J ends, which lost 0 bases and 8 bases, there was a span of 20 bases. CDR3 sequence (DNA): TGTGCCAGCAGCTTGGCCTATCGTGGCAAGCCAAGAACCCAGTACTTC. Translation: CASSLAYRGKPRTQYF.

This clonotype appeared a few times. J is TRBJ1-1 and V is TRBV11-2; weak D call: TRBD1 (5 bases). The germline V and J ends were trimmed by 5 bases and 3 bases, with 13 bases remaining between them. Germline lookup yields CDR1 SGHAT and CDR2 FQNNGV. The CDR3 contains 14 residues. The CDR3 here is CASSPGEGYTEAFF. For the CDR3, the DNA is TGTGCCAGCAGCCCAGGCGAGGGGTACACTGAAGCTTTCTTT.

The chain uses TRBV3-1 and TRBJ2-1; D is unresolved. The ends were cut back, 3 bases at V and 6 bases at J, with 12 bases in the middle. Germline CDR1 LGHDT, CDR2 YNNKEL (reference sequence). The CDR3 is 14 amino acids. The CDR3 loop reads CASSHTSGANEQFF. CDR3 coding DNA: TGTGCCAGCAGCCACACTTCAGGAGCCAATGAGCAGTTCTTC.

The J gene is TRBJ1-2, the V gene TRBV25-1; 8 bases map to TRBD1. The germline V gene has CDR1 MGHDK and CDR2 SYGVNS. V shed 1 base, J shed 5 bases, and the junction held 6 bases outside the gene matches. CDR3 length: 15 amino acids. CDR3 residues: CASSEFSGGDYGYTF. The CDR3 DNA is TGTGCCAGCAGTGAATTTTCAGGGGGCGATTATGGCTACACCTTC.

This CDR3 is CSARGIAGKNTEAFF. DNA of the CDR3: TGCAGTGCTAGAGGAATAGCGGGGAAGAACACTGAAGCTTTCTTT. The chain links TRBV20-1 to TRBJ1-1; D is unresolved. In germline, CDR1 is DFQATT, CDR2 SNEGSKA (reference sequence). Trimming shortened V by 1 base and J by 1 base, and 13 bases separated the two germline ends. CDR3 length: 15 amino acids.

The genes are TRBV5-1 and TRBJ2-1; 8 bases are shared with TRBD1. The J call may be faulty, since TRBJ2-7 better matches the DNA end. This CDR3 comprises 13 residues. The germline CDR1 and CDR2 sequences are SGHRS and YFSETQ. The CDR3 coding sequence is TGCGCCAGCAGGACAGGGGCCGTCTACGAGCAGTACTTC. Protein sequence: CASRTGAVYEQYF.

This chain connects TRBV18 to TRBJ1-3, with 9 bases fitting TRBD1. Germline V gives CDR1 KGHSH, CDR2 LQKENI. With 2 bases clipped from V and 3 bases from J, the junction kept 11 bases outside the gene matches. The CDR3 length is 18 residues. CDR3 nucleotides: TGTGCCAGCTCACCAAGGGGGCCACAGGGGGCAATTGGAAACACCATATATTTT. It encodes CASSPRGPQGAIGNTIYF. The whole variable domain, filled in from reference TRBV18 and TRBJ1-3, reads NAGVMQNPRHLVRRRGQEARLRCSPMKGHSHVYWYRQLPEEGLKFMVYLQKENIIDESGMPKERFSAEFPKEGPSILRIQQVVRGDSAAYFCASSPRGPQGAIGNTIYFGEGSWLTVV.

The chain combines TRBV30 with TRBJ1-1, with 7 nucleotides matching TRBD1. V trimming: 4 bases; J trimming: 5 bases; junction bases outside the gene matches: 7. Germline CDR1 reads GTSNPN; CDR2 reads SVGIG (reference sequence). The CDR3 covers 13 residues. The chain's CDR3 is CAWIPQGWTEAFF. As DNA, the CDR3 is TGTGCCTGGATCCCACAGGGGTGGACTGAAGCTTTCTTT. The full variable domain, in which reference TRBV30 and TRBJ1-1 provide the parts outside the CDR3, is SQTIHQWPATLVQPVGSPLSLECTVEGTSNPNLYWYRQAAGRGLQLLFYSVGIGQISSEVPQNLSASRPQDRQFILSSKKLLLSDSGFYLCAWIPQGWTEAFFGQGTRLTVV.

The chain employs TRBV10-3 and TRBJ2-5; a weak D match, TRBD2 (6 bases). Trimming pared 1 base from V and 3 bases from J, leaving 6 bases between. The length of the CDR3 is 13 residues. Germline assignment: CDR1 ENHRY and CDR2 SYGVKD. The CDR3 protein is CAISEWREETQYF. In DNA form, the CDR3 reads TGTGCCATCAGTGAGTGGAGGGAAGAGACCCAGTACTTC.

CDR3: CASSLDLAGEAFF. For the CDR3, the DNA is TGTGCCAGCAGTTTAGACTTAGCGGGGGAGGCGTTCTTC. This sequence joins TRBV12-3 or TRBV12-4 and TRBJ2-1; 9 bases match TRBD2. The CDR3 covers 13 residues. J gave up 15 bases and V 1 base, and 7 bases lay outside the gene matches.

The CDR3 loop reads CASSLTWGQDNEQFF. The DNA of the CDR3 is TGTGCCAGCAGCCTAACGTGGGGGCAAGACAATGAGCAGTTCTTC. V and J are TRBV5-6 and TRBJ2-1; a weak D match, TRBD1 (6 bases). Germline values: CDR1 SGHDT, CDR2 YYEEEE. The CDR3 spans 15 residues. Trimming pared 4 bases from V and 5 bases from J, leaving 16 bases between.

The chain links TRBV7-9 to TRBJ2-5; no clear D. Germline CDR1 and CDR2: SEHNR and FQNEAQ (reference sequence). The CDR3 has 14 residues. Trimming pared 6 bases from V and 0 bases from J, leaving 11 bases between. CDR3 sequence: CASRPPAYQETQYF. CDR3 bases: TGTGCCAGCAGACCCCCTGCGTACCAAGAGACCCAGTACTTC.

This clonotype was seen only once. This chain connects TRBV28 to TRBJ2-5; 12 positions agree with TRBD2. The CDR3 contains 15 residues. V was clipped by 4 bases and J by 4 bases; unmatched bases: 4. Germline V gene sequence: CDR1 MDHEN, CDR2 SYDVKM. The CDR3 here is CASSSSGGVGETQYF. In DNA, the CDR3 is TGTGCCAGCAGTTCTAGCGGGGGGGTGGGAGAGACCCAGTACTTC.